The 16 T cell receptor beta chains listed next were all sequenced from one sample in a study of T cell responses to AZD1222 COVID-19 vaccine (dated by TCRdb to the early 2020s). To prepare the library, the immunoSEQ multiplex PCR assay was applied. TCRdb retrieved this table from immuneACCESS and kept in-frame rearrangements only. Not all clones are present; in checked studies, unresolved V genes account for under half, and no reason is known for the remainder. Here the sample has some 84,000 clones; around 88% occur a single time. Roughly 12% of the sample is held by the ten biggest clonotypes. The sample's time point label, in plain terms: about 28 days (+/-7) after the second vaccine dose. This specimen consisted of peripheral blood, obtained 28 days after the second AZD1222 dose. Receptors were obtained from an adult who received the AZD1222 COVID-19 vaccine.

In its sample, this clone was seen a few times. The V gene is TRBV10-3, the J gene TRBJ2-7; D is perhaps TRBD2 (7 bases). Deletions cut 7 bases from V and 5 bases from J, with 18 bases between. The CDR3 sequence is 14 residues long. Germline CDR1 is ENHRY and CDR2 is SYGVKD. This CDR3 reads CAITGRQGLNEQYF. The CDR3 region has the DNA TGTGCCATCACCGGGAGGCAGGGGCTCAACGAGCAGTACTTC.

The CDR3 region is CASREGRREKLFF. The CDR3 nucleotides are TGCGCCAGCAGGGAGGGGAGGCGTGAAAAACTGTTTTTT. This rearrangement joins TRBV10-2 to TRBJ1-4; tentatively, D is TRBD1 (5 bases). Germline assignment: CDR1 WSHSY and CDR2 SAAADI. This CDR3 comprises 13 residues. The V gene lost 6 bases and the J gene lost 7 bases, with 12 bases spanning the gap.

This clone was counted a few times. This chain uses TRBV5-8 with TRBJ2-1; TRBD2 matches at 7 bases. The CDR3 has 13 amino acids. Germline V gene data show CDR1 as SGHTS and CDR2 as YDEGEE. V shed 4 bases and J 11 bases; nucleotides not matched to a gene: 9. CDR3 protein: CASSREDGRKQFF. The DNA for the CDR3 is TGTGCCAGCAGCCGGGAGGACGGGCGCAAGCAGTTCTTC. Filled out from reference TRBV5-8 and TRBJ2-1, the complete variable domain reads EAGVTQSPTHLIKTRGQQATLRCSPISGHTSVYWYQQALGLGLQFLLWYDEGEERNRGNFPPRFSGRQFPNYSSELNVNALELEDSALYLCASSREDGRKQFFGPGTRLTVL.

The chain couples TRBV5-1 to TRBJ1-1, with 8 bases identical to TRBD1. The CDR3 sequence is 14 residues long. CDR1 and CDR2 from the germline V gene are SGHRS and YFSETQ. The ends lost 4 bases at V and 5 bases at J; junction bases unmatched: 7. CDR3 sequence reads: CASSADRVRTEAFF. CDR3 sequence (DNA): TGCGCCAGCAGCGCGGACAGGGTACGAACTGAAGCTTTCTTT. The full variable domain, in which reference TRBV5-1 and TRBJ1-1 provide the parts outside the CDR3, is KAGVTQTPRYLIKTRGQQVTLSCSPISGHRSVSWYQQTPGQGLQFLFEYFSETQRNKGNFPGRFSGRQFSNSRSEMNVSTLELGDSALYLCASSADRVRTEAFFGQGTRLTVV.

The V and J genes are TRBV10-1 and TRBJ2-7, with D hard to call. Trimming cost V 7 bases and J 6 bases, with 7 bases left between them. This CDR3 is 10 amino acids long. Germline-derived CDR1 and CDR2 are WNHNN and SYGVQD (reference sequence). CDR3 sequence (DNA): TGCGCCAGCAAGCCCGGCGAGCAGTACTTC. It encodes CASKPGEQYF.

The CDR3 sequence: CASSVGGGDTEAFF. CDR3 in DNA: TGTGCCAGCAGCGTAGGTGGGGGAGACACTGAAGCTTTCTTT. V is TRBV9 and J is TRBJ1-1; D possibly corresponds to TRBD1 (5 bases). The CDR3 totals 14 residues. The V gene lost 0 bases and the J gene lost 3 bases, with 9 bases spanning the gap. Germline CDR1 and CDR2: SGDLS and YYNGEE.

The genes are TRBV5-4 and TRBJ1-1; D unclear. V was trimmed by 7 bases and J by 0 bases, leaving 13 bases between them. CDR3 length equals 14 residues. From germline, CDR1 is SGHNT and CDR2 YYREEE (reference sequence). CDR3 coding DNA: TGTGCCAGCCAGGACTGGAACATGAACACTGAAGCTTTCTTT. Amino acids: CASQDWNMNTEAFF.

The chain uses TRBV6-6 and TRBJ1-4; tentatively, D is TRBD1 (5 bases). V shed 0 bases and J shed 0 bases, with 8 bases lying between them. The CDR3 runs to 16 residues. The germline V gene has CDR1 MNHNY and CDR2 SVGAGI (reference sequence). This CDR3 is CASSYSGRATNEKLFF. The CDR3 DNA reads as TGTGCCAGCAGTTACTCGGGCAGGGCAACTAATGAAAAACTGTTTTTT.

The chain employs TRBV6-1 and TRBJ1-2; 8 nucleotides line up with TRBD1. The length of the CDR3 is 16 residues. The V and J ends lost 4 bases and 4 bases, in that order; junction bases with no gene match: 11. Germline loops: CDR1 MNHNS, CDR2 SASEGT. DNA for the CDR3: TGTGCCAGCAGTGCCTCGACAGGGGCCTACCTCTATGGCTACACCTTC. Its protein product is CASSASTGAYLYGYTF.

The rearrangement uses TRBV19 and TRBJ2-2; a weak D match, TRBD2 (7 bases). The CDR3 sequence is 15 residues long. Between the trimmed V and J ends, which lost 6 bases and 7 bases, there was a span of 18 bases. Germline assignment: CDR1 LNHDA and CDR2 SQIVND (reference sequence). The CDR3 nucleotides are TGTGCCAGTAGAGTGGGGGGGCCTCTCAGCGGGGAGCTGTTTTTT. As protein: CASRVGGPLSGELFF.

The rearrangement joins TRBV5-4 to TRBJ1-2; TRBD1 agrees at 8 bases. CDR1 and CDR2 from the germline V gene are SGHNT and YYREEE (reference sequence). Germline trimming cut 2 bases from V and 5 bases from J; bases unmatched to any gene: 8. This CDR3 has 15 amino acids. The CDR3 DNA reads TGTGCCAGCAGCTTACAGGGGGTAGAAGGATATGGCTACACCTTC. Translating gives CASSLQGVEGYGYTF.

DNA of the CDR3: TGTGCCAGCAGCCGTACTAGCGGGGGGGCCGGAGGCGGGGAGCTGTTTTTT. Amino acids: CASSRTSGGAGGGELFF. The chain employs TRBV9 and TRBJ2-2, with 13 bases lining up with TRBD2. The CDR3 spans 17 residues. V dropped 4 bases and J dropped 7; count of bases not matched to a gene: 10. Germline CDR1 and CDR2: SGDLS and YYNGEE. Combining the CDR3 with reference TRBV9 and TRBJ2-2 gives the whole variable domain DSGVTQTPKHLITATGQRVTLRCSPRSGDLSVYWYQQSLDQGLQFLIQYYNGEERAKGNILERFSAQQFPDLHSELNLSSLELGDSALYFCASSRTSGGAGGGELFFGEGSRLTVL.

The chain has TRBV5-6 and TRBJ1-6; D not certain. Germline CDR1 and CDR2: SGHDT and YYEEEE. This CDR3 contains 15 residues. Trimming pared 3 bases from V and 0 bases from J, leaving 7 bases between. Here the CDR3 reads CASSSWGSYNSPLHF. CDR3 coding DNA: TGTGCCAGCAGCTCATGGGGCTCCTATAATTCACCCCTCCACTTT. The entire variable domain, with the rest obtained from reference TRBV5-6 and TRBJ1-6, is as follows: DAGVTQSPTHLIKTRGQQVTLRCSPKSGHDTVSWYQQALGQGPQFIFQYYEEEERQRGNFPDRFSGHQFPNYSSELNVNALLLGDSALYLCASSSWGSYNSPLHFGNGTRLTVT.

The V and J genes are TRBV6-5 and TRBJ2-2; a weak D match, TRBD1 (5 bases). Per the germline V gene, CDR1 is MNHEY and CDR2 is SVGAGI. This CDR3 comprises 14 residues. The V gene lost 5 bases and the J gene lost 3 bases, with 10 bases spanning the gap. The CDR3 DNA reads as TGTGCCAGCAGTCCCAGGGTGGACACCGGGGAGCTGTTTTTT. Protein: CASSPRVDTGELFF.

The CDR3 coding sequence is TGTGCCAGCAGCTTGGCCAGCACAGATACGCAGTATTTT. This encodes CASSLASTDTQYF. The chain links TRBV5-6 to TRBJ2-3; D not certain. CDR3 length: 13 residues. The V gene's germline CDR1 is SGHDT and CDR2 YYEEEE. The V end was cut by 0 bases, the J end by 0 bases, with 2 bases between.

This clone was detected only once. This chain connects TRBV18 to TRBJ2-1; D may be TRBD1 (5 bases). The CDR3 length is 13 residues. Germline V gene lookup returns CDR1 KGHSH and CDR2 LQKENI. The germline V and J ends were trimmed by 0 bases and 13 bases, with 13 bases remaining between them. CDR3 sequence reads: CASSPPGHPGQFF. The CDR3 region has the DNA TGTGCCAGCTCACCACCGGGGCACCCCGGACAGTTCTTC.